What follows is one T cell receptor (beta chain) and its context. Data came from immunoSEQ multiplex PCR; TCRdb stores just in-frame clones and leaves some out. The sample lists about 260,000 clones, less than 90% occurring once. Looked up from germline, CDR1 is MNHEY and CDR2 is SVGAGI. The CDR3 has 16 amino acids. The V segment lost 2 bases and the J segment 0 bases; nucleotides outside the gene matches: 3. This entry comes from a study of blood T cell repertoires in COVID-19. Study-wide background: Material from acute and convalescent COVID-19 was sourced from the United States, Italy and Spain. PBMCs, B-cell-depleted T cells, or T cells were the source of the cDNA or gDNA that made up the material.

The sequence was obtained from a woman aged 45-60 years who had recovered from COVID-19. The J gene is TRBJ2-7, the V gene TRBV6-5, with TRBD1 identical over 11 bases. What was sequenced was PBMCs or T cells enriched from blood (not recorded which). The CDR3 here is CASSYRDRGISYEQYF. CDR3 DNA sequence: TGTGCCAGCAGTTACCGGGACAGGGGGATCTCCTACGAGCAGTACTTC.